These 3 T cell receptor beta chains came from one sample sequenced in a study of human T cells and chemical hapten exposure. Time point meaning: healthy volunteer bleed at 2 weeks. Total RNA extraction was carried out from unfractionated whole blood. Using its own MiXCR run on the RACE reads, TCRdb lists one record per CDR3 protein. The sample contains about 45,000 distinct CDR3 sequences, about 4.5% of which appear only once. The sample taken for sequencing was whole blood. The receptor set was obtained from a human donor in good health. Some clones in this sample may be carry-over from other donors' samples.

This clonotype showed up many times. V usage is TRBV28 and J usage is TRBJ2-7, with D possibly being TRBD1 (5 bases). Germline assignment: CDR1 MDHEN and CDR2 SYDVKM. Trimming took 3 bases from V and 3 from J, leaving 12 bases between them. The CDR3 runs to 14 residues. The CDR3, as DNA: TGTGCCAGCAGTTTCTCAGGACAACTCTACGAGCAGTACTTC. Protein product: CASSFSGQLYEQYF.

The chain employs TRBV28 and TRBJ1-5, with D perhaps matching TRBD1 (5 bases). The germline CDR1 and CDR2 sequences are MDHEN and SYDVKM. The CDR3 is 14 residues long. V lost 3 bases to trimming and J lost 3 bases, with 9 bases between them. The chain's CDR3 is CASSFGGFNQPQHF. CDR3 coding DNA: TGTGCCAGCAGTTTCGGGGGTTTCAATCAGCCCCAGCATTTT.

This clonotype was seen repeatedly, ten times or more. This chain uses TRBV6-5 with TRBJ1-4; 9 positions agree with TRBD1. V trimming: 2 bases; J trimming: 11 bases; junction bases outside the gene matches: 9. There are 15 residues in the CDR3. Germline values: CDR1 MNHEY, CDR2 SVGAGI. CDR3 sequence: CASSYGTGGAGKLFF. In nucleotides, the CDR3 is TGTGCCAGCAGTTACGGCACAGGGGGCGCGGGGAAACTGTTTTTT.